The rows below give T cell receptor beta chains drawn from one sample of a study of vaccination effects on CD4 cells after COVID-19. No antigen has been assigned to these receptors. The repertoire was sequenced with immunoSEQ multiplex PCR; TCRdb's copy has only in-frame clones and lacks some. The sample carries around 46,000 clones, roughly 70% recorded once. Sequences were derived from CD4+ T cells from PBMCs cultured with a peptide pool, sampled before COVID-19 vaccination. These receptors originate from a human donor who had a prior SARS-CoV-2 infection. Both conserved end residues are part of each CDR3. The order of the fields is V gene, D gene, clone size, J gene, CDR3 DNA, CDR3 protein. A D gene is named only where the DNA matches it firmly. A row's size may be missing; if present it is once, few, many or a size class.

>TRBV23-1|TRBD2|-|TRBJ2-5
TGCGCCAGCAGTCAGCTACTAGCGGGGAGAGAGACCCAGTACTTC
CASSQLLAGRETQYF
>TRBV30|-|-|TRBJ1-2
TGTGCCTGGAGCTTCAACCTTCTAGCGGAAGGCTACACCTTC
CAWSFNLLAEGYTF
>TRBV27|TRBD2|-|TRBJ2-1
TGTGCCAGCGCGTCGGATAGCGGGCAGTACAATGAGCAGTTCTTC
CASASDSGQYNEQFF
>TRBV5-1|-|-|TRBJ2-1
TGCGCCAGCAGCCCGGAGGGGAGCTCCTACAATGAGCAGTTCTTC
CASSPEGSSYNEQFF
>TRBV7-2|TRBD1|-|TRBJ1-5
TGTGCCAGCAGCTCAGACAGGGGGTACCAGCCCCAGCATTTT
CASSSDRGYQPQHF
>TRBV3-1/TRBV3-2|TRBD1|-|TRBJ1-4
TGTGCCAGCAGCCAAGGACGGGACAGGGGGCTTATTAATGAAAAACTGTTTTTT
CASSQGRDRGLINEKLFF
>TRBV5-4|TRBD1|-|TRBJ1-2
TGTGCCAGCAGCTTGGGAGGAGGTGACAGGGGCGTGGATGGCTACACCTTC
CASSLGGGDRGVDGYTF
>TRBV5-4|TRBD1|-|TRBJ1-2
TGTGCCAGCAGCTTGGCCGCGCAGGGGACAGGCGGTGGCTACACCTTC
CASSLAAQGTGGGYTF
>TRBV2|-|-|TRBJ1-2
TGTGCCAGCAGTGAAGTAGGGGACGGCTACACCTTC
CASSEVGDGYTF
>TRBV5-1|TRBD2|-|TRBJ2-1
TGCGCCAGCAGCTCGGGACTAGCGCTTTCCTACAATGAGCAGTTCTTC
CASSSGLALSYNEQFF
>TRBV30|-|-|TRBJ1-4
TGTGCCTTAATGACGGATAATGAAAAACTGTTTTTT
CALMTDNEKLFF
>TRBV18|-|-|TRBJ2-1
TGTGCCAGCTCACTGGGAGACTTAAGAGAGTTCTTC
CASSLGDLREFF
>TRBV2|-|once|TRBJ2-1
TGTGCCAGCAGTGACGACGGCAATGAGCAGTTCTTC
CASSDDGNEQFF
>TRBV19|TRBD1|-|TRBJ2-7
TGTGCCAGTAGTATAACCTGGCAGGGGGTCTCCTACGAGCAGTACTTC
CASSITWQGVSYEQYF
>TRBV2|TRBD1|-|TRBJ1-2
TGTGCCAGATCTTCGGGACAGGGGGCATGGGGTCCTGGCTACACCTTC
CARSSGQGAWGPGYTF
>TRBV7-9|-|-|TRBJ1-1
TGTGCCAGCAGCTTATTCGGTTACGGCACTGAAGCTTTCTTT
CASSLFGYGTEAFF
>TRBV11-1|TRBD1|-|TRBJ1-2
TGTGCCAGCAGCTTAGGGACAGGAGACTATGGCTACACCTTC
CASSLGTGDYGYTF
>TRBV6-2/TRBV6-3|-|-|TRBJ2-1
TGTGCCAGCAGTACCCCGAACCATCGCAATGAGCAGTTCTTC
CASSTPNHRNEQFF
>TRBV5-6|-|-|TRBJ2-3
TGTGCCAGCAGCTCGAATCGGCGCCTCGGGGGCGCAGATACGCAGTATTTT
CASSSNRRLGGADTQYF
>TRBV10-3|-|few|TRBJ1-1
TGTGCCATCAGTGAGTCGTCAGGGGTAGACACTGAAGCTTTCTTT
CAISESSGVDTEAFF
>TRBV7-2|TRBD2|once|TRBJ2-3
TGTGCCAGCAGCTTAGGGGCGGGGGCAGATACGCAGTATTTT
CASSLGAGADTQYF
>TRBV18|-|-|TRBJ2-2
TGTGCCAGCTCACCAATGAGGGGACGCACCGGGGAGCTGTTTTTT
CASSPMRGRTGELFF
>TRBV24-1|-|-|TRBJ2-5
TGTGCCACCGCCTCTGACAGGCAAGAGACCCAGTACTTC
CATASDRQETQYF